This TCR beta chain was identified during a study of CD8+ T cells in alopecia areata. About the study: Affected scalp percentage set treated patients' severity scores.

Regarding treatment: oral pan-JAK inhibitor, 5-10 mg twice daily. Alopecia areata patients provided lesional scalp punch biopsies and peripheral blood. Reverse transcribed after extraction, RNA yielded cDNA as the sequencing template. Clones were sequenced by immunoSEQ multiplex PCR, and TCRdb holds only the in-frame ones, with some missing. This sample has 200,000 to 250,000 clones; 64% occur once, and the top ten carry about 4.2%. The CDR3 runs 16 residues. Looked up from germline, CDR1 is SGHAT and CDR2 is FQNNGV. After removal of 5 bases from V and 2 bases from J, the junction contained 11 bases not matched to a gene.

The chain couples TRBV11-2 to TRBJ2-7; 8 bases are a match to TRBD2. This receptor was taken from a human donor with alopecia areata. The source material was CD4+ T cells sorted from blood, sampled at week 4, from a patient treated with tofacitinib. CDR3 amino acids: CASSNILAAETYEQYF. In DNA form, the CDR3 reads TGTGCCAGCAGCAACATACTAGCGGCGGAGACCTACGAGCAGTACTTC.